The 15 T cell receptor beta chains reported below all come from one sample, sequenced in a study of blood T cell repertoires in COVID-19. This table comes from immunoSEQ multiplex PCR, and its TCRdb copy is limited to in-frame clones, with some not included. The table records tens of thousands of clones, over 70% of them present only once. Input material: peripheral blood. These receptor sequences come from a man aged 80 or over with active or convalescent COVID-19.

The V and J genes are TRBV7-9 and TRBJ2-7; no definite D call. CDR3 length: 13 amino acids. V shed 2 bases and J shed 12 bases, with 17 bases lying between them. The V gene's germline CDR1 is SEHNR and CDR2 FQNEAQ (reference sequence). The CDR3 is CASSLNREDSTYF. The DNA of the CDR3 is TGTGCCAGCAGCTTAAATCGTGAGGATTCGACGTACTTC.

Regarding this clone: The sample contains more than one DNA sequence encoding this CDR3. V usage is TRBV27 and J usage is TRBJ2-2; TRBD2 matches 10 bases. This CDR3 region has 16 residues. With 4 bases clipped from V and 2 bases from J, the junction kept 4 bases outside the gene matches. Germline loops: CDR1 MNHEY, CDR2 SMNVEV (reference sequence). The CDR3 nucleotides are TGTGCCAGCAGTTCCCCTAGCGGGGGCAACACCGGGGAGCTGTTTTTT. This gives the protein CASSSPSGGNTGELFF.

The chain recombines TRBV18 with TRBJ2-2; 8 bases align to TRBD1. Germline CDR1 KGHSH, CDR2 LQKENI. J lost 3 bases, V lost 4 bases, and 4 bases had no gene match. The CDR3 contains 15 residues. CDR3 nucleotide sequence: TGTGCCAGCTCACAAAGGACAGGGCACACCGGGGAGCTGTTTTTT. Translating gives CASSQRTGHTGELFF.

This clone was observed once. The V and J genes are TRBV5-3 and TRBJ1-1; 7 bases map to TRBD1. TRBV5-3 is an open reading frame whose function is uncertain. After removal of 4 bases from V and 3 bases from J, the junction contained 6 bases not matched to a gene. The CDR3 contains 14 residues. In DNA, the CDR3 is TGTGCCAGAAGCCCTCCCGACAGGGACACTGAAGCTTTCTTT. This translates into CARSPPDRDTEAFF.

In its sample, this clone was seen a few times. The chain is built from TRBV28 and TRBJ1-2; TRBD1 matches 9 bases. Germline V gives CDR1 MDHEN, CDR2 SYDVKM. J lost 7 bases, V lost 3 bases, and 12 bases had no gene match. The CDR3 has 16 residues. In DNA form, the CDR3 reads TGTGCCAGCAGTTTCCCAGGGGACAGGGACTTGGTTGGCTACACCTTC. This gives the protein CASSFPGDRDLVGYTF.

CDR3 in amino acids: CARKKGAYYEQYF. The CDR3 bases are TGCGCCAGAAAAAAGGGGGCCTACTACGAGCAGTACTTC. This chain uses TRBV10-1 with TRBJ2-7, with 7 bases identical to TRBD1. Trimming cost V 9 bases and J 3 bases; bases outside gene matches: 8. The CDR3 spans 13 residues. Germline CDR1 and CDR2: WNHNN and SYGVQD (reference sequence).

CDR3 sequence: CASSSRTGDSPLHF. CDR3 coding DNA: TGTGCCAGCAGTTCCCGGACAGGGGATTCACCCCTCCACTTT. The genes are TRBV6-5 and TRBJ1-6; 9 nucleotides agree with TRBD1. Germline loops: CDR1 MNHEY, CDR2 SVGAGI. This CDR3 spans 14 amino acids. V dropped 4 bases and J dropped 8; count of bases not matched to a gene: 3.

The chain combines TRBV18 with TRBJ2-5; the D gene is possibly TRBD2 (5 bases). Deletions cut 6 bases from V and 1 base from J, with 18 bases between. The CDR3 length is 16 residues. The germline gives CDR1 KGHSH, CDR2 LQKENI. The CDR3 loop reads CASSPGVDPLQETQYF. The CDR3 region has the DNA TGTGCCAGCTCCCCCGGGGTTGACCCTCTCCAAGAGACCCAGTACTTC.

The V gene is TRBV6-2 or TRBV6-3, the J gene TRBJ1-5; 7 bases line up with TRBD1. This CDR3 is built from 16 residues. The J segment lost 3 bases and the V segment lost 2 bases, leaving 7 bases of the junction unmatched. CDR1 MNHEY and CDR2 SVGEGT come from the germline V gene. The CDR3 DNA reads as TGTGCCAGCAGTTACGCGACAGGGCCTTCCAATCAGCCCCAGCATTTT. It yields the protein CASSYATGPSNQPQHF.

The J gene is TRBJ1-2, the V gene TRBV11-1; D is possibly TRBD1 (5 bases). The CDR3 contains 14 residues. V was clipped by 3 bases and J by 2 bases, with 10 bases between them. The V gene's germline CDR1 is SGHAT and CDR2 FQDESV (reference sequence). The CDR3 DNA reads TGTGCCAGCAGCTTGTCTGGACAAAACTATGGCTACACCTTC. It codes for CASSLSGQNYGYTF.

This clone appeared once. The rearrangement links TRBV19 to TRBJ1-5; D is ambiguous. Trimming took 4 bases from V and 7 from J, leaving 14 bases between them. CDR3 length equals 14 residues. CDR1 and CDR2 (germline): LNHDA, SQIVND (reference sequence). CDR3 nucleotides: TGTGCCAGTAGTACCTCCGGAGGAGGGCAGCCCCAGCATTTT. It translates to CASSTSGGGQPQHF.

This clone has ten or more counts. This sequence joins TRBV29-1 and TRBJ2-7, with TRBD2 as a possible D gene (5 bases). Germline CDR1 and CDR2: SQVTM and ANQGSEA. V lost 4 bases and J lost 2, with 12 bases in between. This CDR3 has 13 residues. CDR3 nucleotide sequence: TGCAGCGTTGGCGGCGGGTGGGCCTACGAGCAGTACTTC. This sequence encodes CSVGGGWAYEQYF.

V usage is TRBV2 and J usage is TRBJ2-5, with TRBD1 identical over 8 bases. The CDR3 length is 16 residues. Trimming at V came to 2 bases and at J to 5 bases, leaving 10 bases not matched to a gene. CDR1 and CDR2 (germline): SNHLY, FYNNEI. For the CDR3, the DNA is TGTGCCAGCAGTGAATACAGGGGGATGGGTGAGGAGACCCAGTACTTC. Its translation: CASSEYRGMGEETQYF.

The chain employs TRBV18 and TRBJ2-3; TRBD1 matches 7 bases. Looked up from germline, CDR1 is KGHSH and CDR2 is LQKENI. With 8 bases clipped from V and 2 bases from J, the junction kept 7 bases outside the gene matches. This CDR3 is built from 14 residues. For the CDR3, the DNA is TGTGCCAGCACCCGGGACAGTCACACAGATACGCAGTATTTT. Translation: CASTRDSHTDTQYF.

V usage is TRBV6-5 and J usage is TRBJ1-2, with 7 bases matching TRBD1. Per the germline V gene, CDR1 is MNHEY and CDR2 is SVGAGI. This CDR3 has 14 residues. The V gene end was trimmed by 8 bases and the J gene end by 5 bases; junction bases not matched to a gene: 11. CDR3 sequence (DNA): TGTGCCAGCCGCCCCCGGACAGGACTATATGGCTACACCTTC. Its translation: CASRPRTGLYGYTF.